The 17 T cell receptor beta chains below were found in one sample sequenced in a study of blood T cell repertoires in COVID-19. Generated by immunoSEQ multiplex PCR, the TCRdb table keeps only in-frame clones and is missing some. The sample contains hundreds of thousands of clones, over 80% of which appear only once. Sequenced sample: PBMCs or T cells enriched from blood (not recorded which). The receptors were gathered from a man aged 50 to 59 who had been exposed to COVID-19.

The rearrangement uses TRBV4-1 and TRBJ2-2; 8 bases map to TRBD1. The CDR3 length is 16 residues. The germline CDR1 and CDR2 sequences are MGHRA and YSYEKL. V was clipped by 7 bases and J by 0 bases; unmatched bases: 7. CDR3 coding DNA: TGCGCCAGCACCGCTTTGGGACAGGCGAACACCGGGGAGCTGTTTTTT. This codes for CASTALGQANTGELFF.

In its sample, this clone was seen once. V and J are TRBV6-5 and TRBJ1-1, with a weak D call TRBD1 (5 bases). The CDR3 totals 13 residues. V dropped 6 bases and J dropped 3 bases, with 11 bases sitting between them. Germline CDR1 and CDR2: MNHEY and SVGAGI. The CDR3 region is CASRPDRDTEAFF. CDR3 sequence (DNA): TGTGCCAGCAGGCCTGACAGAGACACTGAAGCTTTCTTT.

The chain has TRBV10-2 and TRBJ1-5; TRBD1 aligns across 7 bases. There are 14 residues in the CDR3. Germline assignment: CDR1 WSHSY and CDR2 SAAADI. With V trimmed by 6 bases and J by 1 base, 3 bases remained unmatched. The CDR3 sequence: CASRGTASNQPQHF. The CDR3 DNA is TGCGCCAGCAGAGGGACAGCCAGCAATCAGCCCCAGCATTTT.

The genes are TRBV5-1 and TRBJ1-6, with 8 positions matching TRBD1. Per germline, CDR1 SGHRS and CDR2 YFSETQ. The CDR3 sequence is 15 residues long. Trimming cost V 3 bases and J 10 bases; bases outside gene matches: 9. CDR3 sequence: CASSSRGQEKSPLHF. CDR3 DNA sequence: TGCGCCAGCAGCTCCCGGGGACAGGAGAAATCACCCCTCCACTTT.

The chain joins TRBV5-1 to TRBJ2-1; 11 positions match TRBD1. The CDR3 is 14 residues long. Germline values: CDR1 SGHRS, CDR2 YFSETQ. V was clipped by 3 bases and J by 12 bases; unmatched bases: 8. The CDR3 region is CASSSVWTGGLQFF. CDR3 sequence (DNA): TGCGCCAGCAGCTCGGTTTGGACAGGGGGCTTGCAGTTCTTC.

J is TRBJ1-5 and V is TRBV28, with 7 bases aligning to TRBD1. This CDR3 contains 13 residues. The trim removed 6 bases at V and 5 bases at J, leaving 4 bases unmatched. Germline V lookup: CDR1 MDHEN, CDR2 SYDVKM. CDR3 nucleotide sequence: TGTGCCAGCAGGGAGGGGGCCGATCAGCCCCAGCATTTT. Protein product: CASREGADQPQHF.

V usage is TRBV5-5 and J usage is TRBJ1-6; 10 bases agree with TRBD1. Per the germline V gene, CDR1 is SGHKS and CDR2 is YYEKEE (reference sequence). The CDR3 is 16 amino acids. The V segment lost 3 bases and the J segment 7 bases; nucleotides outside the gene matches: 7. Here the CDR3 reads CASSSLTGGSNSPLHF. DNA of the CDR3: TGTGCCAGCAGCTCCCTGACAGGGGGCTCCAATTCACCCCTCCACTTT.

The V gene is TRBV4-1, the J gene TRBJ1-1, with TRBD1 as a possible D gene (6 bases). V was cut by 4 bases and J by 0 bases, with 18 bases left in between. Germline V gene lookup returns CDR1 MGHRA and CDR2 YSYEKL. The CDR3 loop spans 17 amino acids. CDR3 sequence (DNA): TGCGCCAGCAGCCGCCAAGGGTCGGGACAAATGAACACTGAAGCTTTCTTT. Translated: CASSRQGSGQMNTEAFF.

This chain links TRBV25-1 with TRBJ2-5; 7 nucleotides agree with TRBD1. The CDR3 contains 18 residues. The V segment lost 6 bases and the J segment 1 base; nucleotides outside the gene matches: 17. Germline V gene lookup returns CDR1 MGHDK and CDR2 SYGVNS. CDR3 bases: TGTGCCAGCAGACCAAGGCCCACAGGGGCTCGGGGCCAAGAGACCCAGTACTTC. Amino acids: CASRPRPTGARGQETQYF.

The V gene is TRBV7-2, the J gene TRBJ1-2; 9 bases map to TRBD1. The trim removed 5 bases at V and 7 bases at J, leaving 8 bases unmatched. This CDR3 region has 14 residues. Germline CDR1 SGHTA, CDR2 FQGNSA. The CDR3: CASSAGQGRFGYTF. The CDR3 DNA follows: TGTGCCAGCAGCGCTGGACAGGGGAGGTTTGGCTACACCTTC.

This chain links TRBV7-3 with TRBJ2-1; 9 bases are shared with TRBD2. Germline values: CDR1 SGHTA, CDR2 FQGTGA. This CDR3 spans 16 amino acids. Germline trimming cut 5 bases from V and 4 bases from J; bases unmatched to any gene: 9. CDR3 protein: CASSLAGIALYNEQFF. DNA for the CDR3: TGTGCCAGCAGCCTAGCGGGGATCGCCCTTTACAATGAGCAGTTCTTC.

The rearrangement joins TRBV4-2 to TRBJ2-2; TRBD1 aligns across 8 bases. The ends lost 1 base at V and 5 bases at J; junction bases unmatched: 3. Germline-derived CDR1 and CDR2 are LGHNA and YNFKEQ. This CDR3 region has 15 residues. In DNA form, the CDR3 reads TGTGCCAGCAGCCAAGCAGGGGGCGGGACCGGGGAGCTGTTTTTT. This encodes CASSQAGGGTGELFF.

This chain connects TRBV3-1 (or the pseudogene TRBV3-2) to TRBJ2-5; D gene unclear. From germline, CDR1 is LGHDT and CDR2 YNNKEL (reference sequence). Trimming shortened V by 5 bases and J by 5 bases, and 12 bases separated the two germline ends. The CDR3 covers 13 residues. CDR3: CASSLRAYETQYF. The CDR3 nucleotides read TGTGCCAGCAGCTTAAGAGCGTACGAGACCCAGTACTTC.

The V and J genes are TRBV28 and TRBJ2-1; D perhaps matches TRBD2 (5 bases). Looked up from germline, CDR1 is MDHEN and CDR2 is SYDVKM. With 0 bases removed from V and 9 bases from J, the gap between germline ends came to 12 bases. The CDR3 spans 14 residues. This CDR3 is CASSLWTYRGEQFF. The DNA of the CDR3 is TGTGCCAGCAGTTTATGGACCTATCGGGGTGAGCAGTTCTTC. Full variable domain (remainder filled in from reference TRBV28 and TRBJ2-1): DVKVTQSSRYLVKRTGEKVFLECVQDMDHENMFWYRQDPGLGLRLIYFSYDVKMKEKGDIPEGYSVSREKKERFSLILESASTNQTSMYLCASSLWTYRGEQFFGPGTRLTVL.

The V call is TRBV11-2, the J call TRBJ1-4, with a tentative D call TRBD1 (5 bases). Germline values: CDR1 SGHAT, CDR2 FQNNGV. Trimming took 6 bases from V and 6 from J, leaving 11 bases between them. The CDR3 has 13 amino acids. The CDR3 is CASSWGLDEKLFF. The CDR3 nucleotides read TGTGCCAGCAGTTGGGGCCTGGATGAAAAACTGTTTTTT.

This clone is a singleton in its sample. The CDR3 sequence: CASSPGAGGGYEQYF. CDR3 nucleotide sequence: TGTGCCAGCAGCCCGGGAGCGGGGGGCGGGTACGAGCAGTACTTC. V usage is TRBV3-1 (or the pseudogene TRBV3-2) and J usage is TRBJ2-7; 9 positions match TRBD2. The CDR3 length is 15 residues. The germline V gene encodes CDR1 LGHDT and CDR2 YNNKEL (reference sequence). With V trimmed by 4 bases and J by 4 bases, 8 bases remained unmatched.

The rearrangement uses TRBV7-8 and TRBJ1-1; D is unclear. This CDR3 contains 13 residues. Deletions cut 1 base from V and 8 bases from J, with 11 bases between. Germline CDR1 is SGHVS and CDR2 is FQNEAQ. The CDR3 sequence: CASSLGANREAFF. The CDR3 region has the DNA TGTGCCAGCAGCTTAGGGGCGAACAGAGAAGCTTTCTTT. The full variable domain, in which reference TRBV7-8 and TRBJ1-1 provide the parts outside the CDR3, is GAGVSQSPRYKVAKRGQDVALRCDPISGHVSLFWYQQALGQGPEFLTYFQNEAQLDKSGLPSDRFFAERPEGSVSTLKIQRTQQEDSAVYLCASSLGANREAFFGQGTRLTVV.